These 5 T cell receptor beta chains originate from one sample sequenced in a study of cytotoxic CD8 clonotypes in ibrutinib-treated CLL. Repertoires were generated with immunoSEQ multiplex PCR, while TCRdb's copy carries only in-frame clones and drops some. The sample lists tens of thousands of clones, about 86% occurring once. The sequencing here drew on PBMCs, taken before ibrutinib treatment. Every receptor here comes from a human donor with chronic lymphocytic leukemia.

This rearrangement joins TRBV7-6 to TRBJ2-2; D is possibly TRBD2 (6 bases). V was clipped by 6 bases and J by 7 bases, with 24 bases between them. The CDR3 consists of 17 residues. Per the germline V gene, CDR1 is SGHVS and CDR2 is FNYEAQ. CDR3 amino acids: CASRPLEGAKGGGELFF. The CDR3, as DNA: TGTGCCAGCAGACCATTGGAGGGAGCAAAAGGAGGCGGGGAGCTGTTTTTT.

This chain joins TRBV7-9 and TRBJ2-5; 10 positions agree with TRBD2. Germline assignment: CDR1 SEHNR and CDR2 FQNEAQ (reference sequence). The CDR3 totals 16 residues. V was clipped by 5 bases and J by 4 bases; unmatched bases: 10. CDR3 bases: TGTGCCAGCAGCCCTGGACTAGCGGCAGCATTAGAGACCCAGTACTTC. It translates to CASSPGLAAALETQYF. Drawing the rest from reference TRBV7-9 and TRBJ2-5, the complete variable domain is DTGVSQNPRHKITKRGQNVTFRCDPISEHNRLYWYRQTLGQGPEFLTYFQNEAQLEKSRLLSDRFSAERPKGSFSTLEIQRTEQGDSAMYLCASSPGLAAALETQYFGPGTRLLVL.

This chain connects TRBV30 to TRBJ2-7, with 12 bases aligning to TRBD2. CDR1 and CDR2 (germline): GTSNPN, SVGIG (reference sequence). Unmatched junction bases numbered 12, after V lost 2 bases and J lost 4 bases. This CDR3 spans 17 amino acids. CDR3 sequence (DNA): TGTGCCTGGAGTTTCTCGCTCGGACTAGCGGGAAAGTACGAGCAGTACTTC. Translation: CAWSFSLGLAGKYEQYF. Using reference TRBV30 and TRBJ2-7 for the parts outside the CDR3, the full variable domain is SQTIHQWPATLVQPVGSPLSLECTVEGTSNPNLYWYRQAAGRGLQLLFYSVGIGQISSEVPQNLSASRPQDRQFILSSKKLLLSDSGFYLCAWSFSLGLAGKYEQYFGPGTRLTVT.

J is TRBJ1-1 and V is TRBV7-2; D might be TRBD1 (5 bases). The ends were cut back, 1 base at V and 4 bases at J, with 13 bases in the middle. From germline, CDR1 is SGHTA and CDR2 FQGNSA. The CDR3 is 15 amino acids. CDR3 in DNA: TGTGCCAGCAGCTTAGTCGAGGGCGGGGGCACTGAAGCTTTCTTT. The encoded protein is CASSLVEGGGTEAFF.

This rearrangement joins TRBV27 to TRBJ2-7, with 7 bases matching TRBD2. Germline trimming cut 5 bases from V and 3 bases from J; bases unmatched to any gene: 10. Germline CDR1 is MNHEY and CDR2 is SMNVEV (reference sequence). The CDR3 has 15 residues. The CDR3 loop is CASSRALAGVYEQYF. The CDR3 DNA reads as TGTGCCAGCAGTCGAGCTCTGGCGGGAGTCTACGAGCAGTACTTC.